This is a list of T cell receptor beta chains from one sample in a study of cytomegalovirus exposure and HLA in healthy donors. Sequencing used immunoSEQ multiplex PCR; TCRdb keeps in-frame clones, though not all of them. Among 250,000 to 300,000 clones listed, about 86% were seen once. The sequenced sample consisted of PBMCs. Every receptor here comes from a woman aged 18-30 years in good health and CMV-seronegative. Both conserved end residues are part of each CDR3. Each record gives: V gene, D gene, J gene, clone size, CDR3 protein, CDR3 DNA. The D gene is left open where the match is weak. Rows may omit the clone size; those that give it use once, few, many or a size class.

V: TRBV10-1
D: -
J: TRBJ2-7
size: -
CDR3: CASSEIGHLAAYEQYF
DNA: TGCGCCAGCAGTGAAATTGGTCACTTGGCGGCTTACGAGCAGTACTTC

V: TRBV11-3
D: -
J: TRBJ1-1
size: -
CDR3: CASSLRPGGETEAFF
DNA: TGTGCCAGCAGCTTAAGGCCCGGCGGGGAGACTGAAGCTTTCTTT

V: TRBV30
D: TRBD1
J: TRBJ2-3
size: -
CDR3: CAWEQGASTDTQYF
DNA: TGTGCCTGGGAACAGGGGGCGAGCACAGATACGCAGTATTTT

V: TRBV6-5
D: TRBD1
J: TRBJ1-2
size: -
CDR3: CASSPGQGDYGYTF
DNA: TGTGCCAGCAGCCCCGGACAGGGCGACTATGGCTACACCTTC

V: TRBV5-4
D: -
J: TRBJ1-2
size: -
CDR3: CASSLGTDGYGYTF
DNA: TGTGCCAGCAGCTTGGGTACAGATGGATATGGCTACACCTTC

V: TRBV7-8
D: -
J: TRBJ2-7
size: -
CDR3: CASSFSYEQYF
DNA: TGTGCCAGCAGCTTTAGCTACGAGCAGTACTTC

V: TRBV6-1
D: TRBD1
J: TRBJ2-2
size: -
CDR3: CASSEAGTAYTGELFF
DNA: TGTGCCAGCAGTGAAGCTGGGACAGCCTACACCGGGGAGCTGTTTTTT

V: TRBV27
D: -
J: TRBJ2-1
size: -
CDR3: CASSLARLRGYEQFF
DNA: TGTGCCAGCAGTTTAGCCCGTTTGAGGGGGTATGAGCAGTTCTTC

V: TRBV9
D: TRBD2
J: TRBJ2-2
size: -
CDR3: CASSPRTSGNTGELFF
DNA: TGTGCCAGCAGCCCCCGGACTAGCGGCAACACCGGGGAGCTGTTTTTT

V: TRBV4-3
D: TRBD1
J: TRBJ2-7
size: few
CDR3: CASSQDLEQGGYEQYF
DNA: TGCGCCAGCAGCCAAGATCTCGAACAGGGGGGTTACGAGCAGTACTTC

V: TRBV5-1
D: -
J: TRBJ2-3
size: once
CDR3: CASSLLMSVDTQYF
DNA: TGCGCCAGCAGCTTGCTAATGTCTGTGGATACGCAGTATTTT

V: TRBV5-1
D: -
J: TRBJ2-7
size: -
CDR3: CASSFDREQYF
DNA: TGCGCCAGCAGCTTTGACAGGGAGCAGTACTTC

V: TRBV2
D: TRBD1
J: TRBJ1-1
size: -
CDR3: CASSIQGAPTEAFF
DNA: TGTGCCAGCAGCATTCAGGGGGCTCCGACTGAAGCTTTCTTT

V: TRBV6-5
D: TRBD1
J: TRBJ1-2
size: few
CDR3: CASRRTGIYGYTF
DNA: TGTGCCAGCCGCCGGACAGGTATCTATGGCTACACCTTC

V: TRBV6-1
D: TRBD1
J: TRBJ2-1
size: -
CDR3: CASRDRGYNEQFF
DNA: TGTGCCAGCAGGGACAGGGGGTACAATGAGCAGTTCTTC

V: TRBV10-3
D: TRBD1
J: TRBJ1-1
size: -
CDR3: CAVGQGETEAFF
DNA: TGTGCCGTCGGACAGGGGGAGACTGAAGCTTTCTTT

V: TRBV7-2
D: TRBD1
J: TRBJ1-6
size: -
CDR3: CASSHLRQGNNSPLHF
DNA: TGTGCCAGCAGCCATCTCCGACAGGGCAATAATTCACCCCTCCACTTT

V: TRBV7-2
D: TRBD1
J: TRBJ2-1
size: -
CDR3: CASSLTGASYNEQFF
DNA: TGTGCCAGCAGCTTAACAGGGGCTTCCTACAATGAGCAGTTCTTC

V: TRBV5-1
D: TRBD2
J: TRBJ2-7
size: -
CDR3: CASSTGGTNEQYF
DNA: TGCGCCAGCAGCACGGGAGGGACCAACGAGCAGTACTTC

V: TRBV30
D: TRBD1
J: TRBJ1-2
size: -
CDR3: CAWSVRGTGNYGYTF
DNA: TGTGCCTGGAGTGTCCGCGGGACAGGGAACTATGGCTACACCTTC

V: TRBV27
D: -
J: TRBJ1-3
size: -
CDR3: CASSPLLSGNTIYF
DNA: TGTGCCAGCAGTCCGCTACTCTCTGGAAACACCATATATTTT

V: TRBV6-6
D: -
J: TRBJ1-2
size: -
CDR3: CASSSLGRGESYGYTF
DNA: TGTGCCAGCAGTTCCCTTGGGCGGGGGGAAAGTTATGGCTACACCTTC

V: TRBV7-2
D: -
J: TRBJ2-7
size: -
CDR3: CASSSYLDEQYF
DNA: TGTGCCAGCAGCTCTTATCTCGACGAGCAGTACTTC

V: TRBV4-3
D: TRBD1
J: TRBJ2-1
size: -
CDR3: CASSQSTGGLGNEQFF
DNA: TGCGCCAGCAGCCAATCCACAGGGGGCCTTGGCAATGAGCAGTTCTTC

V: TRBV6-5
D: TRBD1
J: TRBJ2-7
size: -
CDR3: CASAPGTGPYEQYF
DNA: TGTGCCAGCGCCCCGGGGACAGGGCCTTACGAGCAGTACTTC

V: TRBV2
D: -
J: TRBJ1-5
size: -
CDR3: CASSGEGFVTQHF
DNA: TGTGCCAGCAGCGGGGAAGGTTTTGTGACCCAGCATTTT

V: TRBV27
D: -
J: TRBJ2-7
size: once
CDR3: CASMFGNSYEQYF
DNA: TGTGCCAGTATGTTCGGGAATTCCTACGAGCAGTACTTC

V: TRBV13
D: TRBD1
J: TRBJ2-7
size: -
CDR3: CASSPGQGTYEQYF
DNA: TGTGCCAGCAGCCCGGGACAGGGGACCTACGAGCAGTACTTC

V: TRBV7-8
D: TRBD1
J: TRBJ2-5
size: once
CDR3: CASSPTGRETQYF
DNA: TGTGCCAGCAGCCCGACAGGGAGAGAGACCCAGTACTTC

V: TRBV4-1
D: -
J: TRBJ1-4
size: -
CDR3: CASSQDRDSNEKLFF
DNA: TGCGCCAGCAGCCAAGACCGGGACTCTAATGAAAAACTGTTTTTT

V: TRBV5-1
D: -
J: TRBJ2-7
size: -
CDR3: CASSLGSWSYEQYF
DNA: TGCGCCAGCAGCTTGGGTTCCTGGAGCTACGAGCAGTACTTC

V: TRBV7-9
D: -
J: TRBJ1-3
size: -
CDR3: CASRPSTGNGNTIYF
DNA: TGTGCCAGCAGACCAAGTACAGGGAACGGAAACACCATATATTTT

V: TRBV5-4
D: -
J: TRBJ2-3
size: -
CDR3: CASSLEGGRTDTQYF
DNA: TGTGCCAGCAGCTTGGAGGGGGGGCGAACAGATACGCAGTATTTT

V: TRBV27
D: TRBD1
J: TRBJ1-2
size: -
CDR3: CASSSGLGQITNYGYTF
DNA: TGTGCCAGCAGTTCTGGGCTGGGACAGATTACTAACTATGGCTACACCTTC

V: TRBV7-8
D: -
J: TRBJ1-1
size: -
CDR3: CASSPEGGGDTEAFF
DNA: TGTGCCAGCAGCCCAGAGGGGGGAGGGGACACTGAAGCTTTCTTT

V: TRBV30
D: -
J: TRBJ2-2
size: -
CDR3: CAWSEGENTGELFF
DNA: TGTGCCTGGAGTGAAGGGGAGAACACCGGGGAGCTGTTTTTT

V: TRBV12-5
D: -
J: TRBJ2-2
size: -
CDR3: CASGLVRQSNTGELFF
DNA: TGTGCTAGTGGTTTGGTACGTCAGTCGAACACCGGGGAGCTGTTTTTT

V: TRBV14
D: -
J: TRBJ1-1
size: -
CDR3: CASSQARQKNTEAFF
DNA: TGTGCCAGCAGCCAAGCCCGACAGAAGAACACTGAAGCTTTCTTT

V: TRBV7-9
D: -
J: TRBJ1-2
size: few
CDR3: CASSLASRNYGYTF
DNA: TGTGCCAGCAGCTTAGCGTCCAGGAACTATGGCTACACCTTC

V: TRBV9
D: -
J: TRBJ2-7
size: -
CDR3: CASSPSVGAYEQYF
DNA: TGTGCCAGCAGCCCCAGTGTCGGGGCCTACGAGCAGTACTTC

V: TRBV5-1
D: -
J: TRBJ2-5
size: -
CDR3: CASTVRETQYF
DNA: TGCGCCAGCACCGTCCGGGAGACCCAGTACTTC

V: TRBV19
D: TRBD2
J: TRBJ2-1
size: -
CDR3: CASSKRGYYNEQFF
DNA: TGTGCCAGTAGTAAGCGGGGATACTACAATGAGCAGTTCTTC

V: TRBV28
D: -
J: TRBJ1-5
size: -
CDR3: CASIQGGDQPQHF
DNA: TGTGCCAGCATCCAAGGGGGGGATCAGCCCCAGCATTTT

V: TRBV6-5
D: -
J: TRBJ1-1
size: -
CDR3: CASSSGQTNTEAFF
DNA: TGTGCCAGCAGTTCCGGACAGACGAACACTGAAGCTTTCTTT

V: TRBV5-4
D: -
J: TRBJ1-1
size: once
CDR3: CASGLTPEAFF
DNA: TGTGCCAGCGGACTGACTCCTGAAGCTTTCTTT

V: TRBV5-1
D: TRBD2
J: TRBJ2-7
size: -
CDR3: CASSAGLAGGLEQYF
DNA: TGCGCCAGCAGCGCCGGACTAGCGGGGGGGCTCGAGCAGTACTTC

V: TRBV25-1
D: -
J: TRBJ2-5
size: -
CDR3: CASSEGAGWDQETQYF
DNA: TGTGCCAGCAGTGAAGGGGCGGGATGGGACCAAGAGACCCAGTACTTC

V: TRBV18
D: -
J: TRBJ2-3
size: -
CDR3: CASSAAGGTTPDTQYF
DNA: TGTGCCAGCTCAGCTGCAGGGGGGACCACCCCAGATACGCAGTATTTT

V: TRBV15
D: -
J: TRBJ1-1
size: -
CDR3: CATSRVPGLLLEAFF
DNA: TGTGCCACCAGCAGAGTCCCGGGACTCCTCCTGGAGGCTTTCTTT

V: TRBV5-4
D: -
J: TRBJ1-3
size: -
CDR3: CASSLWSGYAGNTIYF
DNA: TGTGCCAGCAGCTTGTGGTCAGGGTATGCGGGAAACACCATATATTTT

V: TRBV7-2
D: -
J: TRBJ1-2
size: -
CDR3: CASSWEWQGTYGYTF
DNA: TGTGCCAGCAGCTGGGAATGGCAGGGTACTTATGGCTACACCTTC

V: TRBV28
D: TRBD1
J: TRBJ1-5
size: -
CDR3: CASSRQGGQPQHF
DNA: TGTGCCAGCAGTCGACAGGGAGGTCAGCCCCAGCATTTT

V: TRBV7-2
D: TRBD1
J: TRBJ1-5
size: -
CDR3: CASSLWTGGTISNQPQHF
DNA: TGTGCCAGCAGCCTATGGACAGGGGGAACTATTAGCAATCAGCCCCAGCATTTT

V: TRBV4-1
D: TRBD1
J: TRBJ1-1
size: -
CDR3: CASSHRQGENTEAFF
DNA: TGCGCCAGCAGCCACCGACAGGGGGAGAACACTGAAGCTTTCTTT